What follows are 20 T cell receptor beta chains derived from one specimen sequenced in a study of identical twins. TCRdb independently ran MiXCR on the 5' RACE reads; one entry per CDR3 protein. The profile covers fewer than 250,000 distinct CDR3 sequences, with less than 10% appearing a single time and about 5.2% taken by the ten largest. The sequenced material came from memory (CD45RO+) T cells sorted from blood. The origin of the receptors is a young woman in good health.

Many counts were recorded for this clonotype. The chain joins TRBV15 to TRBJ2-3, with no clear D. The V gene's germline CDR1 is LNHNV and CDR2 YYDKDF (reference sequence). This CDR3 has 16 amino acids. Trimming took off 3 bases at V and 6 bases at J, with 19 bases between the two ends. CDR3 bases: TGTGCCACCAGCAGGATTTCACCAAGTTATTCGGATACGCAGTATTTT. Protein product: CATSRISPSYSDTQYF.

The V call is TRBV3-1, the J call TRBJ2-7; D perhaps matches TRBD2 (6 bases). The CDR3 sequence is 15 residues long. The V end was cut by 11 bases, the J end by 2 bases, with 22 bases between. Germline V gene data show CDR1 as LGHDT and CDR2 as YNNKEL (reference sequence). The CDR3 coding sequence is TGTGCCTGCTGCCGACAACACCGGGAGACCTACGAGCAGTACTTC. Its translation: CACCRQHRETYEQYF.

This clonotype was detected many times. Here the CDR3 reads CASSHNVGGSYEQYF. The DNA for the CDR3 is TGCGCCAGCAGTCATAATGTGGGGGGCTCCTACGAGCAGTACTTC. The chain links TRBV5-1 to TRBJ2-7; tentatively, D is TRBD2 (6 bases). CDR1 is SGHRS and CDR2 is YFSETQ in the germline V gene. V lost 5 bases and J 0 bases, leaving 15 bases between the germline ends. This CDR3 has 15 amino acids.

This rearrangement joins TRBV5-6 to TRBJ2-1; D uncertain. The CDR3 spans 14 residues. The V gene's germline CDR1 is SGHDT and CDR2 YYEEEE. The V and J ends lost 4 bases and 9 bases respectively, with 17 bases between them. The CDR3 is CASSKTLLRGEQFF. CDR3 nucleotides: TGTGCCAGCAGCAAGACCCTATTGCGTGGTGAGCAGTTCTTC.

The chain carries TRBV2 and TRBJ1-1; D not resolved. This CDR3 contains 13 residues. Germline CDR1 and CDR2: SNHLY and FYNNEI. V gave up 2 bases and J gave up 3 bases, with 7 bases separating them. CDR3 loop: CASSESPDTEAFF. The CDR3 nucleotides are TGTGCCAGCAGTGAATCCCCGGACACTGAAGCTTTCTTT.

This clonotype was detected ten times or more. The CDR3 region has the DNA TGTGCCAGCAGCTTAGGGGGAAGCGGGACCTACAATGAGCAGTTCTTC. Translation gives CASSLGGSGTYNEQFF. V and J are TRBV7-2 and TRBJ2-1, with 7 bases aligning to TRBD2. V gave up 1 base and J gave up 2 bases; unmatched junction bases: 5. CDR1 and CDR2 from the germline V gene are SGHTA and FQGNSA. The CDR3 consists of 16 residues.

The genes are TRBV20-1 and TRBJ2-5; 13 bases are a match to TRBD2. CDR1 and CDR2 (germline): DFQATT, SNEGSKA (reference sequence). This CDR3 comprises 13 residues. This chain's CDR3 is CTGLAGDQETQYF. The DNA for the CDR3 is TGCACCGGACTAGCGGGAGACCAAGAGACCCAGTACTTC.

This clonotype was recorded many times. This rearrangement joins TRBV3-1 to TRBJ2-7; 12 bases agree with TRBD2. CDR1 LGHDT and CDR2 YNNKEL come from the germline V gene (reference sequence). The length of the CDR3 is 15 residues. V gave up 4 bases and J gave up 5 bases; unmatched junction bases: 6. DNA for the CDR3: TGTGCCAGCAGCCGACTGACTAGCGGGAGCCACGAGCAGTACTTC. Encoded protein: CASSRLTSGSHEQYF.

The chain links TRBV9 to TRBJ2-5; 10 bases are a match to TRBD2. Germline V gene sequence: CDR1 SGDLS, CDR2 YYNGEE. There are 16 residues in the CDR3. The V segment lost 4 bases and the J segment 4 bases; nucleotides outside the gene matches: 10. The CDR3 spells CASSPTPAGGAETQYF. The CDR3, as DNA: TGTGCCAGCAGCCCGACCCCAGCGGGGGGGGCAGAGACCCAGTACTTC.

This chain links TRBV18 with TRBJ1-6, with D unclear. Trimming left V 6 bases short and J 9 bases short, with 15 bases between. CDR3 length: 14 amino acids. CDR1 and CDR2 from the germline V gene are KGHSH and LQKENI. The chain's CDR3 is CASSQDLARSPLHF. CDR3 coding DNA: TGTGCCAGCTCCCAGGACCTAGCGCGTTCACCCCTCCACTTT.

This clonotype was counted between two and nine times. The CDR3 coding sequence is TGTGCCAGCAGCTTTGGAGCGGGAGGGCGGGCGCAGTATTTT. Its protein product is CASSFGAGGRAQYF. This sequence joins TRBV7-2 and TRBJ2-3; TRBD2 aligns across 10 bases. Trimming at V came to 3 bases and at J to 10 bases, leaving 7 bases not matched to a gene. Germline V gene sequence: CDR1 SGHTA, CDR2 FQGNSA. This CDR3 is built from 14 residues.

This clonotype has a handful of counts. This chain links TRBV20-1 with TRBJ2-1, with no clear D. The ends were cut back, 5 bases at V and 6 bases at J, with 20 bases in the middle. This CDR3 has 15 amino acids. Germline V lookup: CDR1 DFQATT, CDR2 SNEGSKA (reference sequence). CDR3 sequence: CSALPVARGTNEQFF. CDR3 sequence (DNA): TGCAGTGCTCTCCCGGTAGCAAGAGGAACCAATGAGCAGTTCTTC.

This chain uses TRBV5-1 with TRBJ2-5; D is perhaps TRBD1 (6 bases). V lost 0 bases and J 4 bases, leaving 10 bases between the germline ends. Germline V gene sequence: CDR1 SGHRS, CDR2 YFSETQ. This CDR3 is 14 amino acids long. The CDR3 DNA reads as TGCGCCAGCAGCTTGGCCTGGGGGCCAGAGACCCAGTACTTC. Translated, it gives CASSLAWGPETQYF.

This clonotype has more than one count but fewer than ten. Germline and junction disagree at one end, which may indicate a read error. This sequence joins TRBV7-7 and TRBJ1-5; D gene ambiguous. The CDR3 length is 13 residues. Per the germline V gene, CDR1 is SSHAT and CDR2 is FNYEAQ (reference sequence). The CDR3: CASSSGVNQPQHF. DNA of the CDR3: TGTGCTAGCAGCTCCGGGGTCAATCAGCCCCAGCATTTT.

The V and J genes are TRBV10-3 and TRBJ2-1, with a tentative D call TRBD2 (5 bases). Germline lookup yields CDR1 ENHRY and CDR2 SYGVKD. V gave up 0 bases and J gave up 14 bases, with 11 bases separating them. The length of the CDR3 is 12 residues. The CDR3 bases are TGTGCCATCAGTGAGTCTAGCGTGAGGGAGTTCTTC. This translates into CAISESSVREFF.

This clonotype has a count of ten or more. The genes are TRBV3-1 and TRBJ2-1; D not certain. Germline values: CDR1 LGHDT, CDR2 YNNKEL (reference sequence). CDR3 length equals 13 residues. The V gene lost 4 bases and the J gene lost 7 bases, with 11 bases spanning the gap. DNA of the CDR3: TGTGCCAGCAGCCCCACTCCTTTAAATGAGCAGTTCTTC. Protein product: CASSPTPLNEQFF.

The genes are TRBV7-9 and TRBJ1-2; possibly TRBD1 for D (6 bases). This CDR3 is built from 11 residues. CDR1 SEHNR and CDR2 FQNEAQ come from the germline V gene (reference sequence). V lost 5 bases to trimming and J lost 8 bases, with 9 bases between them. In DNA form, the CDR3 reads TGTGCCAGCAGCCCAGGGGAAGGCTACACCTTC. This codes for CASSPGEGYTF.

This clonotype was seen only a few times. The chain links TRBV7-2 to TRBJ2-7; D is tentatively TRBD1 or TRBD2 (5 bases each). Looked up from germline, CDR1 is SGHTA and CDR2 is FQGNSA. This CDR3 region has 14 residues. Trimming removed 3 bases at V and 1 base at J, with 10 bases between. CDR3 DNA sequence: TGTGCCAGCAGCTTCGTCGGGGCTTCCTACGAGCAGTACTTC. Encoded protein: CASSFVGASYEQYF.

The table lists this clonotype with a few counts. The CDR3 DNA reads TGTGCCAGCAGCCAAGATCACAGGGTAGAGACCCAGTACTTC. This translates into CASSQDHRVETQYF. The V call is TRBV3-1, the J call TRBJ2-5; possible D gene TRBD1, 6 bases. This CDR3 spans 14 amino acids. The V end lost 0 bases, the J end lost 4 bases, and 9 bases lay between the germline ends. Germline loops: CDR1 LGHDT, CDR2 YNNKEL (reference sequence).

This rearrangement joins TRBV15 to TRBJ1-2; D unclear. The V and J ends lost 3 bases and 2 bases respectively, with 7 bases between them. The CDR3 has 13 amino acids. Germline lookup yields CDR1 LNHNV and CDR2 YYDKDF (reference sequence). The CDR3 protein is CATSRTVNYGYTF. CDR3 DNA: TGTGCCACCAGCAGGACGGTGAACTATGGCTACACCTTC.